This passage covers 23 T cell receptor beta chains from one sample sequenced in a study of response to subunit inactivated influenza vaccine. TCRdb re-called the RT-PCR reads through MiXCR, storing one row per CDR3 protein. The data show about 500,000 distinct CDR3 sequences, with 7.2% seen just once and roughly 13% held by the top ten. The material sequenced was PBMCs from blood, taken around 25 months after vaccination. These receptors all stem from a man aged 50 to 69 who received an inactivated influenza vaccine.

The V and J genes are TRBV4-1 and TRBJ1-5; D not certain. With 2 bases removed from V and 1 base from J, the gap between germline ends came to 6 bases. CDR3 length: 14 amino acids. Germline V gives CDR1 MGHRA, CDR2 YSYEKL. The CDR3 DNA follows: TGCGCCAGCAGCCAAACTTTCAGCAATCAGCCCCAGCATTTT. It codes for CASSQTFSNQPQHF.

The chain recombines TRBV7-9 with TRBJ1-6, with no clear D. Germline lookup yields CDR1 SEHNR and CDR2 FQNEAQ (reference sequence). CDR3 length: 13 residues. V lost 5 bases and J lost 9, with 11 bases in between. CDR3 in amino acids: CASSPPVASPLHF. The CDR3 DNA reads TGTGCCAGCAGCCCCCCGGTGGCTTCACCCCTCCACTTT.

This clonotype was seen more than once but under ten times. V and J are TRBV19 and TRBJ2-2; 7 bases agree with TRBD1. The germline V gene encodes CDR1 LNHDA and CDR2 SQIVND (reference sequence). With 6 bases clipped from V and 3 bases from J, the junction kept 10 bases outside the gene matches. The CDR3 totals 16 residues. CDR3 nucleotide sequence: TGTGCCAGTAGCCTACAGGGGCGGGCGGACACCGGGGAGCTGTTTTTT. As protein: CASSLQGRADTGELFF. Combining the CDR3 with reference TRBV19 and TRBJ2-2 gives the whole variable domain DGGITQSPKYLFRKEGQNVTLSCEQNLNHDAMYWYRQDPGQGLRLIYYSQIVNDFQKGDIAEGYSVSREKKESFPLTVTSAQKNPTAFYLCASSLQGRADTGELFFGEGSRLTVL.

This clonotype has a count of ten or more. The chain is built from TRBV25-1 and TRBJ2-4; 8 nucleotides match TRBD2. V was clipped by 4 bases and J by 8 bases; unmatched bases: 7. From germline, CDR1 is MGHDK and CDR2 SYGVNS. The CDR3 runs to 14 residues. CDR3 sequence reads: CASSGPWRGDIQYF. The CDR3 coding sequence is TGTGCCAGCAGTGGCCCCTGGCGGGGGGACATTCAGTACTTC.

This chain joins TRBV20-1 and TRBJ2-3; D uncertain. The V gene's germline CDR1 is DFQATT and CDR2 SNEGSKA (reference sequence). The V end lost 1 base, the J end lost 1 base, and 9 bases lay between the germline ends. The CDR3 is made up of 14 amino acids. The CDR3 region is CSARASGGTDTQYF. CDR3 nucleotide sequence: TGCAGTGCTAGAGCTTCAGGAGGCACAGATACGCAGTATTTT.

This clonotype has just a few counts. V and J are TRBV29-1 and TRBJ2-1, with 11 nucleotides matching TRBD2. After removal of 6 bases from V and 3 bases from J, the junction contained 19 bases not matched to a gene. Germline values: CDR1 SQVTM, CDR2 ANQGSEA. The length of the CDR3 is 19 residues. CDR3 DNA: TGCAGCGTGAGGGGTCTAAAGTCTAGCGGGAGGCCGATCTACAATGAGCAGTTCTTC. Amino acid sequence: CSVRGLKSSGRPIYNEQFF.

Only a few counts were recorded for this clonotype. DNA of the CDR3: TGCAGTGCTAGAGACAGCGGGAGATCCACAGATACGCAGTATTTT. Translation: CSARDSGRSTDTQYF. V and J are TRBV20-1 and TRBJ2-3; TRBD2 matches at 8 bases. There are 15 residues in the CDR3. V shed 0 bases and J 2 bases; nucleotides not matched to a gene: 4. CDR1 is DFQATT, CDR2 SNEGSKA, per germline (reference sequence).

This clonotype was counted only a few times. CDR3 protein: CSARGNRNVRYTQYF. In nucleotides, the CDR3 is TGCAGTGCTAGAGGAAACCGAAATGTTAGATATACGCAGTATTTT. This chain links TRBV20-1 with TRBJ2-3; D uncertain. CDR1 DFQATT and CDR2 SNEGSKA come from the germline V gene (reference sequence). The CDR3 contains 15 residues. V lost 1 base and J lost 7, with 18 bases in between.

The V and J genes are TRBV10-3 and TRBJ1-1; maybe TRBD1 (5 bases). This CDR3 has 13 residues. The V gene lost 7 bases and the J gene lost 4 bases, with 13 bases spanning the gap. Germline-derived CDR1 and CDR2 are ENHRY and SYGVKD. This CDR3 reads CAITEEGVTEAFF. The CDR3 bases are TGTGCCATCACCGAGGAAGGGGTCACTGAAGCTTTCTTT.

This clonotype was counted between two and nine times. The chain employs TRBV29-1 and TRBJ2-1; 14 nucleotides match TRBD2. V was pared by 4 bases and J by 9 bases, with 11 bases of the junction left unmatched. The CDR3 totals 16 residues. Germline V gene data show CDR1 as SQVTM and CDR2 as ANQGSEA. DNA of the CDR3: TGCAGCGTTGCCCTTAGACTAGCGGGAGGGGTGAGTGAGCAGTTCTTC. It yields the protein CSVALRLAGGVSEQFF.

This clonotype came up many times. The gene calls are TRBV6-1 and TRBJ1-1; the D is unclear. The CDR3 is 12 residues long. In germline, CDR1 is MNHNS, CDR2 SASEGT. Trimming took 4 bases from V and 6 from J, leaving 9 bases between them. As DNA, the CDR3 is TGTGCCAGCAGTGTTAACGGACCTGAAGCTTTCTTT. It codes for CASSVNGPEAFF.

This clonotype was found a few times. The chain carries TRBV6-1 and TRBJ2-4; unclear D gene. The CDR3 spans 14 residues. V lost 6 bases, J lost 6 bases, and 15 bases lay in between. Germline CDR1 and CDR2: MNHNS and SASEGT. The CDR3 DNA follows: TGTGCCAGCAGCCAGTCGTACGGGTCAAACATTCAGTACTTC. Its translation: CASSQSYGSNIQYF.

V usage is TRBV7-8 and J usage is TRBJ2-2; 7 bases fit TRBD1. V trimming: 0 bases; J trimming: 5 bases; junction bases outside the gene matches: 9. The CDR3 covers 17 residues. CDR1 is SGHVS, CDR2 FQNEAQ, per germline. In DNA, the CDR3 is TGTGCCAGCAGCTTAGCAAACAGGGGCCGCTTAACCGGGGAGCTGTTTTTT. Protein product: CASSLANRGRLTGELFF.

This clonotype was counted between two and nine times. The chain recombines TRBV20-1 with TRBJ2-7, with TRBD1 matching over 9 bases. The CDR3 has 15 residues. V lost 3 bases to trimming and J lost 4 bases; unmatched junction nucleotides: 10. Per germline, CDR1 DFQATT and CDR2 SNEGSKA (reference sequence). The CDR3 DNA reads as TGCAGTGCTAGGAACCGGGACAGGGTTCTGTACGAGCAGTACTTC. As protein: CSARNRDRVLYEQYF.

This clonotype has only a few counts. The V gene is TRBV20-1, the J gene TRBJ2-7; D uncertain. The V end lost 6 bases, the J end lost 0 bases, and 12 bases lay between the germline ends. Germline values: CDR1 DFQATT, CDR2 SNEGSKA (reference sequence). CDR3 length: 13 amino acids. The CDR3 nucleotides read TGCAGTGCCCCCCTACCGAGCTCCTACGAGCAGTACTTC. This sequence encodes CSAPLPSSYEQYF.

This clonotype was picked up a small number of times. V gene TRBV7-2 combines with J gene TRBJ2-7; 9 bases fit TRBD2. Germline CDR1 and CDR2: SGHTA and FQGNSA. V shed 2 bases, J shed 3 bases, and the junction held 8 bases outside the gene matches. The CDR3 loop spans 16 amino acids. Here the CDR3 DNA reads TGTGCCAGCAGCTTACTTGCTAGCGGGGATCACTACGAGCAGTACTTC. It encodes CASSLLASGDHYEQYF.

This clonotype was seen repeatedly, ten times or more. V gene TRBV29-1 combines with J gene TRBJ2-3, with D uncertain. CDR3 size: 10 residues. Germline lookup yields CDR1 SQVTM and CDR2 ANQGSEA. The ends were cut back, 4 bases at V and 5 bases at J, with 4 bases in the middle. The CDR3 loop is CSVAQDTQYF. The CDR3 bases are TGCAGCGTTGCCCAAGATACGCAGTATTTT.

The chain links TRBV28 to TRBJ2-7; 10 bases match TRBD1. The CDR3 sequence is 13 residues long. Germline V CDR1 and CDR2: MDHEN, SYDVKM. Trimming took 8 bases from V and 4 from J; bases not matched to a gene: 5. This chain's CDR3 is CASWDRGRYEQYF. The CDR3 bases are TGTGCCAGCTGGGACAGGGGCCGATACGAGCAGTACTTC. Full variable domain (outside the CDR3, taken from reference TRBV28 and TRBJ2-7): DVKVTQSSRYLVKRTGEKVFLECVQDMDHENMFWYRQDPGLGLRLIYFSYDVKMKEKGDIPEGYSVSREKKERFSLILESASTNQTSMYLCASWDRGRYEQYFGPGTRLTVT.

The chain joins TRBV20-1 to TRBJ1-1; D is unclear. Germline-derived CDR1 and CDR2 are DFQATT and SNEGSKA (reference sequence). The CDR3 runs to 12 residues. Deletions cut 5 bases from V and 8 bases from J, with 15 bases between. The CDR3, as DNA: TGCAGTGCTTGCCGACCGCTTGGGGAAGCTTTCTTT. It specifies CSACRPLGEAFF.

In this sample, this clonotype turned up a few times. The chain recombines TRBV4-2 with TRBJ2-7; 7 positions agree with TRBD1. The CDR3 runs 17 residues. Per the germline V gene, CDR1 is LGHNA and CDR2 is YNFKEQ. V shed 1 base, J shed 3 bases, and the junction held 12 bases outside the gene matches. The CDR3: CASSQGGAWTGNYEQYF. Written as DNA, the CDR3 is TGTGCCAGCAGCCAAGGTGGCGCCTGGACAGGAAACTACGAGCAGTACTTC.

The chain recombines TRBV7-2 with TRBJ2-5, with D tentatively TRBD1 (6 bases). Per germline, CDR1 SGHTA and CDR2 FQGNSA. This CDR3 comprises 15 residues. Trimming stripped 4 bases from V and 5 bases from J, with 17 bases between. The CDR3 DNA is TGTGCCAGCAGCTCGCAACAGGGCGAGTGGGAGACCCAGTACTTC. Its protein is CASSSQQGEWETQYF.

The chain recombines TRBV3-1 with TRBJ2-1; D gene uncertain. Germline V gene lookup returns CDR1 LGHDT and CDR2 YNNKEL (reference sequence). The ends were cut back, 11 bases at V and 0 bases at J, with 26 bases in the middle. This CDR3 is built from 18 residues. CDR3 sequence (DNA): TGTGCCTTCTGTCATCCCCGAGATACGGAAAGCTCCTACAATGAGCAGTTCTTC. It yields the protein CAFCHPRDTESSYNEQFF.

This clonotype has a handful of counts. This chain joins TRBV2 and TRBJ2-3, with a possible D match to TRBD2 (5 bases). From germline, CDR1 is SNHLY and CDR2 FYNNEI. Trimming shortened V by 11 bases and J by 4 bases, and 19 bases separated the two germline ends. This CDR3 region has 14 residues. CDR3 nucleotide sequence: TGTGCCGGTCGGGATCCCGTGGTGTCAGATACGCAGTATTTT. Its translation: CAGRDPVVSDTQYF.